These T cell receptor beta chains were read from a single sample in a study of tumor-infiltrating lymphocytes in oesophageal squamous cell carcinoma. TCRdb recomputed calls from the PCR reads with MiXCR, one row per CDR3 protein. The sample consists of approximately 18,000 distinct CDR3 sequences, about 46% of them appearing once. The sequenced sample was esophageal tumor tissue. Receptors were obtained from a male donor with esophageal squamous cell carcinoma. Both conserved end residues are part of each CDR3. D genes are given only for firm matches. Rows give clone size only sometimes, using once, few, many, or a class for an expanded clone.

clone size	J gene	D gene	V gene	CDR3 protein	CDR3 DNA
few	TRBJ2-7	NA	TRBV6-1	CASSSGQPSYEQYF	TGTGCCAGCAGCTCAGGACAGCCTTCCTACGAGCAGTACTTC
NA	TRBJ2-3	TRBD1	TRBV7-4	CASSLGGQGRRTDTQYF	TGTGCCAGCAGCTTAGGGGGACAGGGGAGGAGGACAGATACGCAGTATTTT
few	TRBJ2-1	NA	TRBV12-3/TRBV12-4	CASSLGPYNEQFF	TGTGCCAGCAGTTTGGGGCCATACAATGAGCAGTTCTTC
many	TRBJ2-7	NA	TRBV12-3/TRBV12-4	CASSFGSGQSYEQYF	TGTGCCAGCAGTTTCGGCTCAGGGCAGTCCTACGAGCAGTACTTC
NA	TRBJ1-2	NA	TRBV7-3	CAGRNVGYTF	TGTGCCGGTAGAAATGTGGGCTACACCTTC
NA	TRBJ2-6	TRBD2	TRBV7-2	CASSFAGAGANVLTF	TGTGCCAGCAGCTTTGCGGGAGCTGGGGCCAACGTCCTGACTTTC
NA	TRBJ1-5	NA	TRBV7-8	CASSRSDYSNQPQHF	TGTGCCAGCAGCCGATCAGATTATAGCAATCAGCCCCAGCATTTT
many	TRBJ2-5	NA	TRBV5-4	CASSPGHKQETQYF	TGTGCCAGCAGCCCCGGACACAAACAAGAGACCCAGTACTTC
few	TRBJ2-1	TRBD2	TRBV27	CASSLKGLVYNEQFF	TGTGCCAGCAGTTTAAAGGGACTAGTCTACAATGAGCAGTTCTTC
NA	TRBJ1-1	NA	TRBV7-6	CASSLKGGAEAFF	TGTGCTAGCAGCTTAAAGGGGGGAGCTGAAGCTTTCTTT
NA	TRBJ2-5	TRBD2	TRBV7-2	CASSLWTSGGETQYF	TGTGCCAGCAGCTTATGGACTAGCGGTGGCGAGACCCAGTACTTC
NA	TRBJ2-6	NA	TRBV27	CASSFRSSNVAGANVLTF	TGTGCCAGCAGTTTTCGGAGTTCCAACGTAGCTGGGGCCAACGTCCTGACTTTC
many	TRBJ2-1	TRBD1	TRBV6-1	CASSTGSSYNEQFF	TGTGCCAGCTCGACAGGGAGCTCCTACAATGAGCAGTTCTTC
medium-sized	TRBJ2-1	NA	TRBV24-1	CATSGIPPLYNEQFF	TGTGCCACCAGTGGGATACCTCCACTCTACAATGAGCAGTTCTTC
NA	TRBJ2-3	NA	TRBV5-8	CASSLVTATIDTQYF	TGTGCCAGCAGCTTGGTGACAGCTACTATAGATACGCAGTATTTT
many	TRBJ1-2	NA	TRBV19	CASTHVSRPANYGYTF	TGTGCCAGTACCCACGTATCCCGGCCAGCAAACTATGGCTACACCTTC
NA	TRBJ2-7	TRBD1	TRBV27	CASSRGTGGYNEQYF	TGTGCCAGCAGTAGAGGGACAGGGGGGTACAATGAGCAGTACTTC
many	TRBJ2-3	NA	TRBV20-1	CSAQEQGRTDTQYF	TGCAGTGCTCAGGAACAGGGTAGGACAGATACGCAGTATTTT
NA	TRBJ1-4	TRBD1	TRBV7-4	CATRTGNEKLFF	TGTGCCACCCGGACAGGGAATGAAAAACTGTTTTTT
NA	TRBJ2-4	TRBD2	TRBV7-2	CASSPGLAERSSTGELFF	TGTGCCAGCAGCCCGGGACTAGCGGAGAGGTCTAGCACCGGGGAGCTGTTCTTC
few	TRBJ1-2	NA	TRBV7-2	CASSLGGRRGYTF	TGTGCCAGCAGCTTAGGGGGGAGGAGGGGCTACACCTTC
many	TRBJ2-1	NA	TRBV18	CASSPDNEQFF	TGTGCCAGCTCACCAGACAATGAGCAGTTCTTC
medium-sized	TRBJ2-3	TRBD1	TRBV7-2	CASSLQGAQVGYF	TGTGCCAGCAGCTTACAGGGGGCGCAAGTGGGGTATTTT
many	TRBJ2-1	NA	TRBV4-1	CASSQDWDKSSYNEQFF	TGCGCCAGCAGCCAAGATTGGGACAAGAGCTCCTACAATGAGCAGTTCTTC
few	TRBJ2-1	TRBD2	TRBV7-8	CASSSSTSGNGREQFF	TGTGCCAGCAGCTCCTCGACTAGCGGGAATGGGAGGGAGCAGTTCTTC
once	TRBJ2-1	TRBD2	TRBV7-6	CASSLGSGFGNEQFF	TGTGCTAGCAGCTTAGGTAGCGGGTTTGGTAATGAGCAGTTCTTC
NA	TRBJ2-1	NA	TRBV12-5	CASGPGYEQFF	TGTGCTAGTGGTCCAGGCTATGAGCAGTTCTTC
medium-sized	TRBJ2-5	NA	TRBV7-2	CASSLSPLGGSPLHF	TGTGCCAGCAGCTTATCTCCCCTTGGTGGTTCACCCCTCCACTTC
once	TRBJ2-1	TRBD2	TRBV7-8	CASSNPHGLAGRRGDEQFF	TGTGCCAGCAGCAACCCCCACGGCCTAGCGGGACGGAGAGGGGATGAGCAGTTCTTC
NA	TRBJ2-3	NA	TRBV27	CAIAHGGTDTQYF	TGTGCCATCGCTCATGGCGGCACAGATACGCAGTATTTT
NA	TRBJ1-1	NA	TRBV10-3	CAISTQARGRNTEAFF	TGTGCCATCAGTACTCAGGCCAGGGGCCGGAACACTGAAGCTTTCTTT
NA	TRBJ2-5	NA	TRBV7-4	CASSLRYGDNHQETQYF	TGTGCCAGCAGCTTAAGGTATGGGGACAACCACCAAGAGACCCAGTACTTC
NA	TRBJ2-3	NA	TRBV11-2	CASNNGGYTDTQYF	TGTGCCAGCAACAACGGGGGATACACAGATACGCAGTATTTT
NA	TRBJ2-7	TRBD2	TRBV7-8	CASSPWGTGGYEQYF	TGTGCCAGCAGCCCTTGGGGGACGGGAGGTTACGAGCAGTACTTC
NA	TRBJ1-2	NA	TRBV7-4	CASSLGRVYGYTF	TGTGCCAGCAGCTTAGGACGGGTCTATGGCTACACCTTC
few	TRBJ2-1	NA	TRBV7-3	CASSELGEVGEQFF	TGTGCCAGCAGCGAACTAGGCGAGGTGGGTGAGCAGTTCTTC
NA	TRBJ2-5	NA	TRBV7-6	CASSPIYAGGRDQETQYF	TGTGCCAGCAGCCCTATTTATGCCGGGGGCCGTGACCAAGAGACCCAGTACTTC
NA	TRBJ1-1	NA	TRBV27	CASSLGPRGRASEAFF	TGTGCCAGCAGTTTAGGTCCCCGGGGCAGGGCCTCTGAAGCTTTCTTT
NA	TRBJ2-5	NA	TRBV6-6	CASSPDTSSEFF	TGTGCCAGCAGCCCTGATACCAGTTCTGAGTTCTTC
many	TRBJ2-2	TRBD1	TRBV12-3/TRBV12-4	CASSRTGRSAGELFF	TGTGCCAGCAGTCGGACAGGGAGGTCTGCCGGGGAGCTGTTTTTT
NA	TRBJ1-1	NA	TRBV27	CASSFAGEAFF	TGTGCCAGCAGTTTCGCGGGGGAAGCTTTCTTT
NA	TRBJ2-1	NA	TRBV7-2	CASSFRAKRVFF	TGTGCCAGCAGCTTTCGGGCCAAGAGGGTATTCTTC
many	TRBJ2-3	NA	TRBV19	CASSIWGRVTDTQYF	TGTGCCAGTAGTATCTGGGGAAGGGTGACAGATACGCAGTATTTT
NA	TRBJ2-5	NA	TRBV7-9	CASSKSHAPETQYF	TGTGCCAGCAGCAAGAGCCACGCTCCGGAGACCCAGTACTTC
NA	TRBJ2-3	NA	TRBV11-2	CASSLESGHFTDTQYF	TGTGCCAGCAGCTTAGAGAGTGGACATTTCACAGATACGCAGTATTTT
NA	TRBJ2-1	TRBD2	TRBV7-3	CASSLDAGGYNEQFF	TGTGCCAGCAGCTTAGACGCCGGGGGGTACAATGAGCAGTTCTTC
many	TRBJ2-5	NA	TRBV20-1	CSAGILAQETQYF	TGCAGTGCTGGCATTCTAGCTCAAGAGACCCAGTACTTC
NA	TRBJ2-1	NA	TRBV7-3	CASSADYFGNEQFF	TGTGCCAGCAGCGCGGACTATTTCGGCAATGAGCAGTTCTTC
NA	TRBJ2-5	TRBD2	TRBV7-9	CASSLAVFSGSGQETQYF	TGTGCCAGCAGCTTAGCGGTTTTTAGCGGGAGTGGTCAAGAGACCCAGTACTTC
NA	TRBJ1-2	TRBD1	TRBV6-6	CASSNPGGQGNYGYTF	TGTGCCAGCAGTAATCCAGGGGGGCAGGGCAACTATGGCTACACCTTC
NA	TRBJ2-5	TRBD2	TRBV7-6	CASSLAPAGGQETQYF	TGTGCTAGCAGCTTAGCGCCAGCGGGGGGGCAAGAGACCCAGTACTTC
many	TRBJ2-3	NA	TRBV27	CASSFSRGGTDTQYF	TGTGCCAGCAGTTTTAGCAGGGGTGGCACAGATACGCAGTATTTT
NA	TRBJ2-1	NA	TRBV7-2	CASSSDSSYEQFF	TGTGCCAGCAGCTCGGACAGTTCCTACGAGCAGTTCTTC
NA	TRBJ2-4	TRBD1	TRBV6-6	CASSYSSTGDNIQYF	TGTGCCAGCAGTTACTCGTCAACAGGGGACAACATTCAGTACTTC
NA	TRBJ2-1	TRBD1	TRBV6-6	CASSFGGTGNYNEQFF	TGTGCCAGCAGTTTCGGTGGGACAGGGAACTACAATGAGCAGTTCTTC
NA	TRBJ2-5	NA	TRBV7-9	CASSLAGGLETQYF	TGTGCCAGCAGCTTAGCCGGGGGATTGGAGACCCAGTACTTC